This T cell receptor beta chain was retrieved from a study of T-cell memory formation after mild COVID-19. This CDR3 contains 15 residues. V dropped 6 bases and J dropped 0 bases, with 14 bases sitting between them. In germline, CDR1 is SNHLY, CDR2 FYNNEI. TCRdb fed the 5' RACE reads into MiXCR, producing one record per CDR3 protein. This table holds 540,000 or so distinct CDR3 sequences, roughly 20% found once. Material: PBMCs or a T cell subset sorted from them (not recorded which). The TCR comes from an adult woman who had mild COVID-19 (a few samples of this study predate the infection). Cell type and time point are not known. The chain joins TRBV2 to TRBJ2-5; the D call may be TRBD1 or TRBD2 (5 bases each). The CDR3 sequence is CASRSRDPNQETQYF. The CDR3 bases are TGTGCCAGCAGGAGTCGGGACCCCAACCAAGAGACCCAGTACTTC. Full variable domain (outside the CDR3, taken from reference TRBV2 and TRBJ2-5): EPEVTQTPSHQVTQMGQEVILRCVPISNHLYFYWYRQILGQKVEFLVSFYNNEISEKSEIFDDQFSVERPDGSNFTLKIRSTKLEDSAMYFCASRSRDPNQETQYFGPGTRLLVL.